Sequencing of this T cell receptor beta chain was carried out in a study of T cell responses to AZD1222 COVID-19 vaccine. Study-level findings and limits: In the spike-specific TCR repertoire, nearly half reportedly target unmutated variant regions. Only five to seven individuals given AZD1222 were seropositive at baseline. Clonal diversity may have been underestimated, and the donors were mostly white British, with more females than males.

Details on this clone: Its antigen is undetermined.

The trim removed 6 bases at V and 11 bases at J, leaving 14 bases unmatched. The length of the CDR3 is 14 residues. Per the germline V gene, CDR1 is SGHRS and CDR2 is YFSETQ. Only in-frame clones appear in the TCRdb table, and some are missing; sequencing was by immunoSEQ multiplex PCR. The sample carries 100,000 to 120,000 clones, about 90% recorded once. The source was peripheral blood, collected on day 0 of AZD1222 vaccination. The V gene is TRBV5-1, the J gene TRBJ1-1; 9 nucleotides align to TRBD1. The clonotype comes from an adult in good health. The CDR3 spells CASTTGTGLMEAFF. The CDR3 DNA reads TGCGCCAGCACCACCGGGACAGGGTTAATGGAGGCTTTCTTT. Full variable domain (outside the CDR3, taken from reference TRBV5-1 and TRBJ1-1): KAGVTQTPRYLIKTRGQQVTLSCSPISGHRSVSWYQQTPGQGLQFLFEYFSETQRNKGNFPGRFSGRQFSNSRSEMNVSTLELGDSALYLCASTTGTGLMEAFFGQGTRLTVV.